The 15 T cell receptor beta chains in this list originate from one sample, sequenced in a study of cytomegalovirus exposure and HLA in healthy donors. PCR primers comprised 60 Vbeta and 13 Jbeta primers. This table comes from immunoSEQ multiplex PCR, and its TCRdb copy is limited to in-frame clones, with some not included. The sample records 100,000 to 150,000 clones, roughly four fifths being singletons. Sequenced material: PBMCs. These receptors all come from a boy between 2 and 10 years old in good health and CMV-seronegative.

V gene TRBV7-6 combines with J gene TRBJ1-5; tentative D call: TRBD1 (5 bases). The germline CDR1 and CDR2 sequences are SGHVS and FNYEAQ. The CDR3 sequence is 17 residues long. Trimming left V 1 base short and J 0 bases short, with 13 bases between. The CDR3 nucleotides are TGTGCCAGCAGCTTAGGGTCAGGGTTCTATAGCAATCAGCCCCAGCATTTT. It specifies CASSLGSGFYSNQPQHF.

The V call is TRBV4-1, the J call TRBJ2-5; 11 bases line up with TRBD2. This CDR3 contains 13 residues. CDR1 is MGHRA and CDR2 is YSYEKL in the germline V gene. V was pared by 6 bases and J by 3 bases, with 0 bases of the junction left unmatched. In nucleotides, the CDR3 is TGCGCCAGCAGGGGACTAGCGGAAGAGACCCAGTACTTC. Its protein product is CASRGLAEETQYF.

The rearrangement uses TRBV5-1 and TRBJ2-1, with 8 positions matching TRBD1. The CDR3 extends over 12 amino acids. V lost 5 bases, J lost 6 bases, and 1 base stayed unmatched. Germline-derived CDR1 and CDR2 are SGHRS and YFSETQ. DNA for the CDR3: TGCGCCAGCAGAACAGGGGGCAATGAGCAGTTCTTC. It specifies CASRTGGNEQFF.

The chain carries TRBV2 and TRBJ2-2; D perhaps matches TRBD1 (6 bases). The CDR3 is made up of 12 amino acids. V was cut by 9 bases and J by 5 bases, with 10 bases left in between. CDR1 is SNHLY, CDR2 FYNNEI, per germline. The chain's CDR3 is CARNRVTGELFF. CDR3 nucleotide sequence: TGTGCCAGGAACAGGGTAACCGGGGAGCTGTTTTTT.

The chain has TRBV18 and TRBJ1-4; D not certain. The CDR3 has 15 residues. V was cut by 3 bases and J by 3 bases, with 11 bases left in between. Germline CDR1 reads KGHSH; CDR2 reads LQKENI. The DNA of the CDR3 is TGTGCCAGCTCACCGGGCACGCCGGCTAATGAAAAACTGTTTTTT. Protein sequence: CASSPGTPANEKLFF. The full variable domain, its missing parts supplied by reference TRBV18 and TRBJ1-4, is NAGVMQNPRHLVRRRGQEARLRCSPMKGHSHVYWYRQLPEEGLKFMVYLQKENIIDESGMPKERFSAEFPKEGPSILRIQQVVRGDSAAYFCASSPGTPANEKLFFGSGTQLSVL.

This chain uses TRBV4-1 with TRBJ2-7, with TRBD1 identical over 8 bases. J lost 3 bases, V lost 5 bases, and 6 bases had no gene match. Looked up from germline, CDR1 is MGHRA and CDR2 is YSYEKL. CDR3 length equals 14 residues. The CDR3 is CASSITGGNYEQYF. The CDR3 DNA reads TGCGCCAGCAGCATTACAGGGGGAAACTACGAGCAGTACTTC.

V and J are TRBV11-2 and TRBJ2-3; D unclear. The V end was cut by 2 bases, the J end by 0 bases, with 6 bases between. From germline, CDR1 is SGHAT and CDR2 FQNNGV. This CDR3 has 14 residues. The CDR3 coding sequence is TGTGCCAGCAGCTTAATAATTAGCACAGATACGCAGTATTTT. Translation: CASSLIISTDTQYF.

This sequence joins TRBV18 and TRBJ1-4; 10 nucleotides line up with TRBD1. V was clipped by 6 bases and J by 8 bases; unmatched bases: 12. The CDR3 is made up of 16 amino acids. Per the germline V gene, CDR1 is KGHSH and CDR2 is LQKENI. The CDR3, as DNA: TGTGCCAGCTCCGGGACAGGGGACGCCCTAGAGGAAAAACTGTTTTTT. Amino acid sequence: CASSGTGDALEEKLFF.

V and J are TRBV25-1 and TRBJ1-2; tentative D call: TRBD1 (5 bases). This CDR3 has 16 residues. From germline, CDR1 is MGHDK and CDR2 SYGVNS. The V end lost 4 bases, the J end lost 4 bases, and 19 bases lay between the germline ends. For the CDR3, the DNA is TGTGCCAGCAGTGGTACCGACAGACACCAATTCTATGGCTACACCTTC. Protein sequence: CASSGTDRHQFYGYTF.

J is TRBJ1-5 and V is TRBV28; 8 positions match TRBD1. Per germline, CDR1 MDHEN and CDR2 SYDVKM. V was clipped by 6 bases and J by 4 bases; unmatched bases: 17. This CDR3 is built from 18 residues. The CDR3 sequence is CASSLDRGGWWDNQPQHF. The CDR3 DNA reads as TGTGCCAGCAGCCTAGACAGGGGAGGGTGGTGGGATAATCAGCCCCAGCATTTT.

CDR3 sequence: CASSLSGYNNEQFF. As DNA, the CDR3 is TGTGCCAGCAGCCTGTCAGGGTACAACAATGAGCAGTTCTTC. V and J are TRBV7-3 and TRBJ2-1; TRBD1 is a possible D gene (5 bases). Trimming removed 5 bases from V and 5 bases from J, with 13 bases in between. The CDR3 extends over 14 amino acids. Looked up from germline, CDR1 is SGHTA and CDR2 is FQGTGA.

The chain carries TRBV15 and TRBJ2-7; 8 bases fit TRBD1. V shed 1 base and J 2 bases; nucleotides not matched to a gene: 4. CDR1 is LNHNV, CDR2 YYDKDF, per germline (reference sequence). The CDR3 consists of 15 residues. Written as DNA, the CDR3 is TGTGCCACCAGCAGAGTCCCAGGGGGCCCCTACGAGCAGTACTTC. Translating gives CATSRVPGGPYEQYF.

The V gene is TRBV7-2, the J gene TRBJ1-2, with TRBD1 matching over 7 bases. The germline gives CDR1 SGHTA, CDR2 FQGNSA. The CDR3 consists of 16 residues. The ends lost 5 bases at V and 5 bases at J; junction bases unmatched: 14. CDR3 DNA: TGTGCCAGCAGCCCATCTGAAGGACAGGAACGGTATGGCTACACCTTC. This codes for CASSPSEGQERYGYTF.

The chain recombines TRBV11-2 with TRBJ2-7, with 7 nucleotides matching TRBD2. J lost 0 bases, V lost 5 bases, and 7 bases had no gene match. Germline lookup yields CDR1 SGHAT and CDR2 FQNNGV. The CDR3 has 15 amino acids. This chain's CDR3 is CASSPTSAISYEQYF. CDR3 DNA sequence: TGTGCCAGCAGCCCTACTAGCGCTATCTCCTACGAGCAGTACTTC.

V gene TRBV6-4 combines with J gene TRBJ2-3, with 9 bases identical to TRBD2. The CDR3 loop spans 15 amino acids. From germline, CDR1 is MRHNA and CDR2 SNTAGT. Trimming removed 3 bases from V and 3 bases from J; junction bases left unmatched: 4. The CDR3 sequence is CASSEASGETDTQYF. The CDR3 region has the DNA TGTGCCAGCAGTGAAGCTAGCGGGGAAACAGATACGCAGTATTTT.